This TCR beta chain was captured by sequencing in a study of cytomegalovirus exposure and HLA in healthy donors. In the study overall: The same platform was used for the roughly 110 validation repertoires as for the 666 first-cohort repertoires, as reported in a later analysis. Regarding the study as a whole: Cytomegalovirus association was listed for around 180 TCR beta chains.

CDR3 size: 15 residues. The germline V gene encodes CDR1 SNHLY and CDR2 FYNNEI. Trimming removed 3 bases from V and 5 bases from J; junction bases left unmatched: 9. This clone turned up a few times. Its target is not known. This table comes from immunoSEQ multiplex PCR, and its TCRdb copy is limited to in-frame clones, with some not included. The table lists under 75,000 clones, more than 85% of them singletons. Specimen: PBMCs. This sequence joins TRBV2 and TRBJ2-5; 7 bases are shared with TRBD2. This TCR was sampled from a man aged 18 to 29 in good health and CMV-seropositive. The chain's CDR3 is CASSDGGGSGETQYF. The CDR3 coding sequence is TGTGCCAGCAGTGACGGGGGAGGGTCTGGGGAGACCCAGTACTTC.